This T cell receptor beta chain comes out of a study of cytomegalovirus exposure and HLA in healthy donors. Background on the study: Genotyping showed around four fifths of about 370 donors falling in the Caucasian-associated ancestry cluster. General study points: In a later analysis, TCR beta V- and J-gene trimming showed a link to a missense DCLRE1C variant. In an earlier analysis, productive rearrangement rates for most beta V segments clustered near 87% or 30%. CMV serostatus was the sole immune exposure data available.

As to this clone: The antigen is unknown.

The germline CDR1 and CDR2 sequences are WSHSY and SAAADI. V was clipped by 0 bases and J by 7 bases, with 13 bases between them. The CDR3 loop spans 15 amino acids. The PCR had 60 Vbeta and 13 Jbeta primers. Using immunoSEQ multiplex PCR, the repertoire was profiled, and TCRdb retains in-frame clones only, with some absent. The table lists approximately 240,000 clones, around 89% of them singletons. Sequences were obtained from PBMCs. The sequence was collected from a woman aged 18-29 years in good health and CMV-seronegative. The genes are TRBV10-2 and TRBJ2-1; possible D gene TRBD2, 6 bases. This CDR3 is CASSESSWGRNEQFF. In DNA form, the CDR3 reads TGCGCCAGCAGTGAGTCGTCGTGGGGGAGGAATGAGCAGTTCTTC.